Listed below are T cell receptor beta chains from one sample, sequenced in a study of beta chain features in type 1 diabetes. Repertoires were generated with immunoSEQ multiplex PCR, while TCRdb's copy carries only in-frame clones and drops some. The sample includes some 240,000 clones, about a tenth seen only once; the top ten take over 1%. The sample taken for sequencing was central memory CD4+ T cells from blood. The receptors stem from a man aged 18 to 30 in good health. Both conserved end residues are part of each CDR3. D genes are given only for firm matches. Expanded clones are given a class, and other clones once, few, many or no size at all.

d_call,clone_size,j_call,v_call,cdr3_nt,cdr3_aa
.,few,TRBJ2-5,TRBV4-3,TGCGCCAGCAGCCTAAACTGGGGGGAGACCCAGTACTTC,CASSLNWGETQYF
.,few,TRBJ2-7,TRBV6-5,TGTGCCAGCAGTCGCGCCGGGCCAGGCTACGAGCAGTACTTC,CASSRAGPGYEQYF
.,few,TRBJ1-1,TRBV13,TGTGCCAGCAGCTCTCCCTACGGGAACACTGAAGCTTTCTTT,CASSSPYGNTEAFF
TRBD1,.,TRBJ2-1,TRBV9,TGTGCCAGCAGCGTACAGGGGGTTTCGTCCAATGAGCAGTTCTTC,CASSVQGVSSNEQFF
.,few,TRBJ2-7,TRBV10-3,TGTGCCATCAGTACCGACCCGGGGTACGGGGACGAGCAGTACTTC,CAISTDPGYGDEQYF
TRBD1,.,TRBJ2-5,TRBV6-6,TGTGCCAGCAGTGGTGGAGACAGGGGGGGAGAGACCCAGTACTTC,CASSGGDRGGETQYF
.,few,TRBJ2-1,TRBV29-1,TGCAGCGCCGACCCGGGCTACAATGAGCAGTTCTTC,CSADPGYNEQFF
.,.,TRBJ2-5,TRBV29-1,TGCAGCGTTGAGGGCCAGCTCCAAGAGACCCAGTACTTC,CSVEGQLQETQYF
TRBD1,few,TRBJ1-1,TRBV5-1,TGCGCCAGCAGCAAAGGACAGGGGACTATGAACACTGAAGCTTTCTTT,CASSKGQGTMNTEAFF
TRBD1,.,TRBJ2-3,TRBV7-2,TGTGCCAGCAGCTCCGGGACAGGGGAGGTTGGCACAGATACGCAGTATTTT,CASSSGTGEVGTDTQYF
TRBD2,.,TRBJ2-7,TRBV9,TGTGCCAGCAGCGTCCTAGCGGGAGTTGGCGAGCAGTACTTC,CASSVLAGVGEQYF
TRBD2,few,TRBJ2-5,TRBV28,TGTGCCAGCAGTCTGAGCGGGATTCGTGAGACCCAGTACTTC,CASSLSGIRETQYF
.,.,TRBJ2-7,TRBV2,TGTGCCAGCAGTGAAGTCCTGGGTGACGAGCAGTACTTC,CASSEVLGDEQYF
TRBD2,few,TRBJ2-1,TRBV7-2,TGTGCCAGCAGCTTCGTGACTAGCGGTTACAATGAGCAGTTCTTC,CASSFVTSGYNEQFF
.,.,TRBJ1-1,TRBV7-9,TGTGCCAGCAGCTTCGTTAGGGACACTGAAGCTTTCTTT,CASSFVRDTEAFF
.,.,TRBJ1-4,TRBV27,TGTGCCAGCAGTTTATCAGGGTCTAATGAAAAACTGTTTTTT,CASSLSGSNEKLFF
.,.,TRBJ2-1,TRBV29-1,TGCAGCGTTCAGAAGGAGGGCAATGAGCAGTTCTTC,CSVQKEGNEQFF
TRBD2,few,TRBJ2-2,TRBV4-2,TGTGCCAGCAGCCAGTGGGAGGGTCTCAACACCGGGGAGCTGTTTTTT,CASSQWEGLNTGELFF
TRBD1,medium-sized,TRBJ2-7,TRBV23-1,TGCGCCAGCATCCCGGGACAGGGAATTGGCGAGCAGTACTTC,CASIPGQGIGEQYF
.,few,TRBJ1-2,TRBV27,TGTGCCAGCAGTTTGGGGGGAAACTACGGCTACACCTTC,CASSLGGNYGYTF
.,few,TRBJ1-5,TRBV2,TGTGCCAGCAGTGAAGACGGGTACGGACAGCCCCAGCATTTT,CASSEDGYGQPQHF
.,.,TRBJ1-3,TRBV25-1,TGTGCCAGCAGTGACTCTAACTCTGGAAACACCATATATTTT,CASSDSNSGNTIYF
.,.,TRBJ2-7,TRBV15,TGTGCCACCAGCCCTAATTCCTACGAGCAGTACTTC,CATSPNSYEQYF
TRBD2,few,TRBJ2-3,TRBV29-1,TGCAGCGTTGAACCCGGGAGGGCCTTGGTGGCAGATACGCAGTATTTT,CSVEPGRALVADTQYF
.,few,TRBJ1-1,TRBV30,TGTGCCTGGCTTAACGTGGGCGGCTCCCTTAGAGGGGACACTGAAGCTTTCTTT,CAWLNVGGSLRGDTEAFF
TRBD1,many,TRBJ1-5,TRBV2,TGTGCCAGCAGTGGGGGACAGGGTAGCAATCAGCCCCAGCATTTT,CASSGGQGSNQPQHF
.,.,TRBJ2-1,TRBV30,TGTGCCTGGAGCCAGGGACTGGCGGGTAATGAGCAGTTCTTC,CAWSQGLAGNEQFF
.,.,TRBJ2-7,TRBV30,TGTGCCTGGAGTGTACTTCTGGGGGCCTACGAGCAGTACTTC,CAWSVLLGAYEQYF
.,.,TRBJ2-1,TRBV11-3,TGTGCCAGCAGCCTCCGAGATGGGGCCAATGAGCAGTTCTTC,CASSLRDGANEQFF